This record concerns one T cell receptor beta chain sequence. Antigen: not known. Arm-PCR of CDR3 regions and iRepertoire HTBI primers were the basis on which TCR beta libraries were built. TCRdb fed the multiplex PCR reads into MiXCR, producing one record per CDR3 protein. The sample records about 530,000 distinct CDR3 sequences, about 16% being singletons. Trimming stripped 2 bases from V and 2 bases from J, with 11 bases between. The germline V gene encodes CDR1 MNHNS and CDR2 SASEGT. This CDR3 is 15 amino acids long. Documented time point: newly diagnosed GD, antithyroid drugs for less than 3 months. The TCR library was made from RNA that had been extracted from PBMCs in TRIzol. The data are from a study of regulatory T cells in long-lasting Graves disease. At the level of the study: Graves' patients with a new diagnosis had received antithyroid drugs under 3 months. Points from the study as a whole: Persistent disease was characterized by preferential usage of TRBV28, TRBJ1-2 and TRBJ2-5.

The sample was also reused in another study, on T cells in Graves' hyperthyroidism and ophthalmopathy. That work contributes: Patients counted as stable if ophthalmopathy did not develop within 18 months. Among clonotypes expanded in thyroid above 0.001, most were also found in blood.

V gene TRBV6-1 combines with J gene TRBJ2-3, with a possible D match to TRBD2 (7 bases). This TCR was recovered from a woman aged 35 to 60 with Graves disease. The sample consisted of peripheral blood mononuclear cells (PBMCs), taken at new diagnosis, from a patient treated with antithyroid drugs. CDR3 loop: CASSELGGPTDTQYF. CDR3 nucleotide sequence: TGTGCCAGCAGTGAATTGGGGGGGCCCACAGATACGCAGTATTTT.